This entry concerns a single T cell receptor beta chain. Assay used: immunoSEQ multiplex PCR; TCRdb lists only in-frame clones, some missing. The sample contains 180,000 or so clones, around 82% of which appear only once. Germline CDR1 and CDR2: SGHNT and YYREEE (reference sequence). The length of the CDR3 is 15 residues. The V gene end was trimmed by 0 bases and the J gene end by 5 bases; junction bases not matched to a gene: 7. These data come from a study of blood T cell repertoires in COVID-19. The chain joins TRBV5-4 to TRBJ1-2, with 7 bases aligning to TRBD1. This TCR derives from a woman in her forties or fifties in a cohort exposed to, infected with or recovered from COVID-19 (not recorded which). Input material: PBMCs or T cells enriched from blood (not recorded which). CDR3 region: CASSLGQGYGYGYTF. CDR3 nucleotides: TGTGCCAGCAGCTTGGGACAGGGATATGGTTATGGCTACACCTTC.